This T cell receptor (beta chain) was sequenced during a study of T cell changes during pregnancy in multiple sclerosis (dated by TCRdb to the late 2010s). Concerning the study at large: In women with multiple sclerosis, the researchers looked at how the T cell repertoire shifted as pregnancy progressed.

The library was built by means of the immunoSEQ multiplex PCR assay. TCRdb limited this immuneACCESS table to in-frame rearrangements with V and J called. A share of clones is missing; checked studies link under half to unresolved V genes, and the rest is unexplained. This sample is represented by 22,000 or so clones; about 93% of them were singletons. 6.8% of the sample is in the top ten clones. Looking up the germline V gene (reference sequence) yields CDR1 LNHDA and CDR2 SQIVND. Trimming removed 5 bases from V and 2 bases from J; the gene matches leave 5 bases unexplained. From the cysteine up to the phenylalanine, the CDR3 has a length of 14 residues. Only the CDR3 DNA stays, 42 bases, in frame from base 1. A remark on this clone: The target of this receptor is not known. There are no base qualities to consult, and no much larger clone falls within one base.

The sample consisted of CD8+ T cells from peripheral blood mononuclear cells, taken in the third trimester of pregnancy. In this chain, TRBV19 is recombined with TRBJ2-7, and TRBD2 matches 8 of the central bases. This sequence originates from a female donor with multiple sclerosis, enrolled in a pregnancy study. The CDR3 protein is CASSAGLAPYEQYF. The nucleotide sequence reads TGTGCCAGTAGTGCCGGACTAGCCCCCTACGAGCAGTACTTC.